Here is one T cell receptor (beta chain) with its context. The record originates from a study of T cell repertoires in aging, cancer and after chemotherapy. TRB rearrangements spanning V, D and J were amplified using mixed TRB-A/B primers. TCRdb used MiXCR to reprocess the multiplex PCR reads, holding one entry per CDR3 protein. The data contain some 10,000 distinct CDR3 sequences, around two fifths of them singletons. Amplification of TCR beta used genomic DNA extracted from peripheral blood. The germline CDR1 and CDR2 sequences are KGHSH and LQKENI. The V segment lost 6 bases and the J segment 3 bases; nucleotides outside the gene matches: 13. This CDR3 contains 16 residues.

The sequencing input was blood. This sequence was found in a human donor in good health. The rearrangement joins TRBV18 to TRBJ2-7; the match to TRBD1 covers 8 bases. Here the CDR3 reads CASSARTGRNLYEQYF. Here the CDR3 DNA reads TGTGCCAGCTCCGCACGGACAGGGAGGAACCTCTACGAGCAGTACTTC.